The source of this T cell receptor beta chain is a study of blood T cell repertoires in COVID-19. Trimming cost V 4 bases and J 11 bases, with 11 bases left between them. The CDR3 runs to 11 residues. Germline assignment: CDR1 MNHEY and CDR2 SVGAGI. Sequencing was performed with immunoSEQ multiplex PCR; in TCRdb, only in-frame clones are kept and a portion is missing. Of over 70,000 clones in the sample, 70% to 85% are singletons; the top ten hold around 7%. The gene calls are TRBV6-5 and TRBJ2-5, with D maybe TRBD2 (5 bases). The sequencing input was peripheral blood. The sequence was obtained from a man aged 65 to 85 with acute or convalescent COVID-19. The DNA for the CDR3 is TGTGCCAGCAGTTCCGAAGAGGGACAGTACTTC. This sequence encodes CASSSEEGQYF.